This record covers a single T cell receptor (beta chain). The data stem from a study of blood T cell repertoires in COVID-19. On the study more broadly: Acute and convalescent COVID-19 samples came from the United States, Italy and Spain. The analysed material was cDNA or gDNA that came from T cells, B-cell-depleted T cells, or PBMCs.

CDR1 and CDR2 (germline): MDHEN, SYDVKM. The CDR3 is 13 residues long. Germline trimming cut 9 bases from V and 11 bases from J; bases unmatched to any gene: 13. Source study methods: Nucleated cell counts were estimated from reference gene primer amplification. Using immunoSEQ multiplex PCR, the repertoire was profiled, and TCRdb retains in-frame clones only, with some absent. V, J and clone size reflect that table, while D and trimming were determined from the DNA. The sample has around 72,000 clones; roughly 76% are singletons. The rearrangement joins TRBV28 to TRBJ1-1; 9 bases align to TRBD1. The sample comprised peripheral blood. The receptor comes from a woman in her seventies with acute or convalescent COVID-19. The CDR3 sequence: CASQPGQGLRAFF. The DNA of the CDR3 is TGTGCCAGTCAGCCGGGACAGGGACTTCGGGCTTTCTTT.